Included here is one TCR beta chain sequence, with context. Its antigen is as yet unknown. The sample is drawn from a study of blood T cells in healthy people across ages. Findings and limits, study-wide: Versus aged donors, long-lived donors had higher diversity and more naive CD4+ cells. Older individuals had lower TCR beta diversity per million T cells (the decline was roughly linear).

This CDR3 has 17 residues. V lost 3 bases and J lost 4, with 18 bases in between. Primers used in a second PCR of about 7 to 12 cycles were a sample-barcoded 5' primer and a J-beta primer mix. MiXCR was run by TCRdb on the 5' RACE reads, yielding one entry per CDR3 protein. The sample holds about 1.6 million distinct CDR3 sequences; about 35% are singletons and the top ten take about 11%. V usage is TRBV12-3 or TRBV12-4 and J usage is TRBJ1-4; D is possibly TRBD1 (5 bases). The receptor comes from a woman in her 30s in good health. The sample comprised blood. In nucleotides, the CDR3 is TGTGCCAGCAGTTTTAGAGGGCAGGGAGCAATTAATGAAAAACTGTTTTTT. Amino acid sequence: CASSFRGQGAINEKLFF.